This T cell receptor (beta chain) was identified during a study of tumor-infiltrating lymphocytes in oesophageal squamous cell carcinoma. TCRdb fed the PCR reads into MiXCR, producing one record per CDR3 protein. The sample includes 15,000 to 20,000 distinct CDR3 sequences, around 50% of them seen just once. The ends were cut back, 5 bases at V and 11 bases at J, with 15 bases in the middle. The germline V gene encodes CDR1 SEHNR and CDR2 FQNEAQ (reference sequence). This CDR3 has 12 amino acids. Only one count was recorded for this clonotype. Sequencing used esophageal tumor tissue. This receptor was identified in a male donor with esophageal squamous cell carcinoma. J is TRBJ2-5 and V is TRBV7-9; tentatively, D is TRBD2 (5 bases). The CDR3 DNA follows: TGTGCCAGCAGCCCTGTGGGAGCGGAGCAGTACTTC. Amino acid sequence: CASSPVGAEQYF.